One and the same sample provided the 2 T cell receptor beta chains below, sequenced in a study of cytomegalovirus exposure and HLA in healthy donors. PCR used 60 Vbeta primers and 13 Jbeta primers. TCRdb keeps only in-frame clones here, not all; method: immunoSEQ multiplex PCR. This table holds roughly 92,000 clones, 80% found once. The source material was PBMCs. The receptors originated from a woman between 50 and 59 years old in good health and CMV-seropositive.

This clone was found a few times. This sequence joins TRBV11-2 and TRBJ1-2, with D tentatively TRBD1 (6 bases). The CDR3 has 14 amino acids. Germline lookup yields CDR1 SGHAT and CDR2 FQNNGV. V was clipped by 4 bases and J by 4 bases, with 13 bases between them. The CDR3 here is CASSSGERSYGYTF. The DNA for the CDR3 is TGTGCCAGCAGCTCAGGGGAACGGTCCTATGGCTACACCTTC.

This chain's CDR3 is CASSYSPGRTEAFF. The DNA of the CDR3 is TGTGCCAGCAGTTACTCGCCAGGGCGGACTGAAGCTTTCTTT. The chain combines TRBV6-5 with TRBJ1-1; tentative D call: TRBD1 (5 bases). Germline V gives CDR1 MNHEY, CDR2 SVGAGI. V lost 0 bases, J lost 5 bases, and 10 bases lay in between. This CDR3 region has 14 residues.